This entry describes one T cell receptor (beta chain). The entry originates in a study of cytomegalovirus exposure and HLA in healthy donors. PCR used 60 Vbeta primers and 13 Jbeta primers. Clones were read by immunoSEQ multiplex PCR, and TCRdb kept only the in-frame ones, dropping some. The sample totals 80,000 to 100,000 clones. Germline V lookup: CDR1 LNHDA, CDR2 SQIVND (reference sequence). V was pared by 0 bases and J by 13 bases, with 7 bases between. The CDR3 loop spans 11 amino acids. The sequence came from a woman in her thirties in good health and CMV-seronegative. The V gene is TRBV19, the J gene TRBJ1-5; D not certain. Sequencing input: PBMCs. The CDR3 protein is CASSIDRNQHF. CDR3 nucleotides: TGTGCCAGTAGTATAGACAGGAATCAGCATTTT.